This T cell receptor (beta chain) was found in a study of blood T cell repertoires in COVID-19. For the study at large: T cells, B-cell-depleted T cells, or PBMCs provided the cDNA or gDNA that served as material.

Authors' processing steps: Nucleated cell number was recorded as an estimate derived from reference gene primer amplification. TCRdb keeps only in-frame clones here, not all; method: immunoSEQ multiplex PCR. The D gene and trimming were derived from the DNA, and the V and J assignments and clone size from that table. The sample carries under 300,000 clones, roughly 86% recorded once. In its sample, this clone was seen a few times. The CDR3 is 17 amino acids. Germline loops: CDR1 MNHEY, CDR2 SMNVEV (reference sequence). With 1 base clipped from V and 6 bases from J, the junction kept 8 bases outside the gene matches.

The chain uses TRBV27 and TRBJ2-1; 11 bases line up with TRBD1. Input material: peripheral blood. This clonotype was obtained from a man aged 50 or older with acute or convalescent COVID-19. In nucleotides, the CDR3 is TGTGCCAGCAGTTTATTTTTTGGACAGGGGGCGAGCAATGAGCAGTTCTTC. It translates to CASSLFFGQGASNEQFF.